This T cell receptor beta chain was recorded in a study of shared clonotypes between healthy human individuals. TCRdb's table, derived via immunoSEQ multiplex PCR, lists solely in-frame clones and lacks some. The table has 2,500,000 or so clones, around 92% seen once. Overall study findings and caveats: Clonotypes shared by all four donors outscored non-shared clonotypes in generation probability. Tissues were not sampled, only blood, and their repertoires likely differ.

As regards this clone: The target antigen is unknown. The sample holds other DNA sequences that translate to the same CDR3.

Sequenced material: naive CD4+ T cells from PBMCs. Subset indicated: CD45RA+ positively selected. The clonotype originates from a man younger than 35 in good health. Some clones in this sample may be carry-over from other donors' samples.

The chain's CDR3 is CASSLETGKETQYF. CDR3 in DNA: TGCGCCAGCAGCTTGGAGACAGGGAAAGAGACCCAGTACTTC. The chain uses TRBV5-1 and TRBJ2-5, with 7 bases aligning to TRBD1. The length of the CDR3 is 14 residues. The ends lost 0 bases at V and 3 bases at J; junction bases unmatched: 2. Germline assignment: CDR1 SGHRS and CDR2 YFSETQ. Full variable domain (rest looked up from reference TRBV5-1 and TRBJ2-5): KAGVTQTPRYLIKTRGQQVTLSCSPISGHRSVSWYQQTPGQGLQFLFEYFSETQRNKGNFPGRFSGRQFSNSRSEMNVSTLELGDSALYLCASSLETGKETQYFGPGTRLLVL.